The rows below give T cell receptor beta chains drawn from one sample of a study of cytomegalovirus exposure and HLA in healthy donors. Sequenced by immunoSEQ multiplex PCR; TCRdb stores in-frame clones only, minus some. The data contain about 140,000 clones, about 80% of them seen just once; the ten biggest clones take up over 2%. Sequenced sample: PBMCs. The source of these receptors is a woman aged 18-35 years in good health and CMV-seropositive. The CDR3 runs from the conserved cysteine through the conserved F or W. The D gene is left open where the match is weak. Some rows have no size entry. The others give once, few or many, or a class for an expanded clone.

j_gene | abundance | d_gene | v_gene | CDR3nt | CDR3aa
TRBJ1-1 | - | - | TRBV5-1 | TGCGCCAGCAGCTTGAGTGGACACCAGAACACTGAAGCTTTCTTT | CASSLSGHQNTEAFF
TRBJ1-2 | - | TRBD1 | TRBV29-1 | TGCAGCGCCATGGACAGGGCGTTCGGCGATGGCTACACCTTC | CSAMDRAFGDGYTF
TRBJ2-1 | once | TRBD2 | TRBV4-1 | TGCGCCAGCAGCCCGGAACGAGGGACTAGCGGGTCCGATGAGCAGTTCTTC | CASSPERGTSGSDEQFF
TRBJ2-7 | - | - | TRBV27 | TGTGCCAGCAGTGCCCCCGGACAAAGCCTCTACGAGCAGTACTTC | CASSAPGQSLYEQYF
TRBJ2-3 | - | TRBD2 | TRBV5-1 | TGCGCCAGCAGGAGCGGGGGGGCCACAGATACGCAGTATTTT | CASRSGGATDTQYF
TRBJ2-7 | - | - | TRBV5-1 | TGCGCCAGCACCCCTCCCACCGGGACCTCGGGGGAATACGAGCAGTACTTC | CASTPPTGTSGEYEQYF
TRBJ1-2 | - | - | TRBV28 | TGTGCCAGCAGTTTATCCGGGGGTTTTAACTATGGCTACACCTTC | CASSLSGGFNYGYTF
TRBJ2-7 | - | TRBD1 | TRBV7-9 | TGTGCCAGCAGCCCCCGACAGGGGGCCTACGAGCAGTACTTC | CASSPRQGAYEQYF
TRBJ1-6 | few | TRBD1 | TRBV5-1 | TGCGCCAGCAGCTCACCGGGACAGGGGGATAATTCACCCCTCCACTTT | CASSSPGQGDNSPLHF
TRBJ1-6 | once | TRBD1 | TRBV19 | TGTGCCAGTAAAAACTCTGAGGGGGCAGCAAATTCACCCCTCCACTTT | CASKNSEGAANSPLHF
TRBJ2-1 | few | TRBD2 | TRBV11-2 | TGTGCCAGCAGCTCGGGACTAGCGGGGGGTAGTGAGCAGTTCTTC | CASSSGLAGGSEQFF
TRBJ1-5 | - | TRBD1 | TRBV10-3 | TGTGCCATCAGCAAGGGGGACAGGGATCAGCCCCAGCATTTT | CAISKGDRDQPQHF
TRBJ1-1 | few | TRBD1 | TRBV11-2 | TGTGCCAGCAGCTCTGTAAGGACAGGGGTGACTTTGAACACTGAAGCTTTCTTT | CASSSVRTGVTLNTEAFF
TRBJ2-7 | few | - | TRBV11-2 | TGTGCCAGCAAGGCAGGGGCGTCCTACGAGCAGTACTTC | CASKAGASYEQYF
TRBJ1-2 | - | TRBD1 | TRBV5-6 | TGTGCCAGCAGCATTGCACAGGGGCCATACTATGGCTACACCTTC | CASSIAQGPYYGYTF
TRBJ2-1 | few | - | TRBV7-9 | TGTGCCAGCAGCTTTAAGGGGTCGTCCTACAATGAGCAGTTCTTC | CASSFKGSSYNEQFF
TRBJ1-1 | - | - | TRBV6-1 | TGTGCCAGCGTGAGGAGGTACACTGAAGCTTTCTTT | CASVRRYTEAFF
TRBJ2-3 | - | TRBD2 | TRBV4-3 | TGCGCCAGCAGCCCGTACCGTCTGGCTAGCGGGAGAGAGGCAGATACGCAGTATTTT | CASSPYRLASGREADTQYF
TRBJ2-2 | once | TRBD1 | TRBV10-2 | TGCGCCAGCAGGGGACAGGGGGCAACCGGGGAGCTGTTTTTT | CASRGQGATGELFF
TRBJ1-5 | few | - | TRBV5-1 | TGCGTCAAGGGGAGCTGGGGGGGTGATGATTGGGATAGCAATCAGCCCCAGCATTTT | CVKGSWGGDDWDSNQPQHF
TRBJ2-2 | - | - | TRBV6-4 | TGTGCCAGCAGTGACTCCCCGGGTACCGGGGAGCTGTTTTTT | CASSDSPGTGELFF
TRBJ2-2 | - | TRBD2 | TRBV30 | TGTGCCTGGAAACGGGGGGGCGACACCGGGGAGCTGTTTTTT | CAWKRGGDTGELFF
TRBJ1-5 | - | - | TRBV10-3 | TGTGCCATCAGTGGGACCTTTTCAAGCGGTCAGCCCCAGCATTTT | CAISGTFSSGQPQHF
TRBJ2-5 | once | TRBD1 | TRBV5-1 | TGCGCCAGCAGCTTGGCTAAGACAGGGGATCAAGAGACCCAGTACTTC | CASSLAKTGDQETQYF
TRBJ1-3 | few | - | TRBV6-5 | TGTGCCAGCACCAGACCGGGGTCTGGAAACACCATATATTTT | CASTRPGSGNTIYF
TRBJ1-1 | - | TRBD1 | TRBV6-5 | TGTGCCAGCAGTTCGGGACAGTTCACTGAAGCTTTCTTT | CASSSGQFTEAFF
TRBJ1-4 | - | - | TRBV5-6 | TGTGCCAGCAGCTTCCTCAGGTCTAATGAAAAACTGTTTTTT | CASSFLRSNEKLFF
TRBJ1-1 | once | - | TRBV6-6 | TGTGCCAGCACCCTCATTGGGCAAGGCACTGAAGCTTTCTTT | CASTLIGQGTEAFF
TRBJ1-1 | - | TRBD1 | TRBV5-1 | TGCGCCAGCAGCTTGGGCCTCGGGACAGCTGAAGCTTTCTTT | CASSLGLGTAEAFF
TRBJ2-7 | - | TRBD1 | TRBV18 | TGTGCCAGCTCCTCGGGACAGGGCTACGAGCAGTACTTC | CASSSGQGYEQYF
TRBJ1-3 | - | - | TRBV29-1 | TGCAGCGTTAACAGGCGAAGCTCTGGAAACACCATATATTTT | CSVNRRSSGNTIYF
TRBJ1-2 | - | - | TRBV5-6 | TGTGCCAGCAGCTCACGGGGTGTGGGCTATGGCTACACCTTC | CASSSRGVGYGYTF
TRBJ1-2 | - | - | TRBV5-1 | TGCGCCAGCAGCTTGGAGGCAGGAAGCTATGGCTACACCTTC | CASSLEAGSYGYTF
TRBJ1-5 | once | - | TRBV6-1 | TGTGCCAGCAGTGGCGATCTCTCGCGGGGGGAAAGTCAGCCCCAGCATTTT | CASSGDLSRGESQPQHF
TRBJ2-5 | few | - | TRBV6-1 | TGTGCCAGCAGTCCCGTCTCGGAGACCCAGTACTTC | CASSPVSETQYF
TRBJ2-1 | few | TRBD1 | TRBV10-2 | TGCGCCAGCAGTTCCCCGGGACAGGGGGCGATTGGTTACTCCTACAATGAGCAGTTCTTC | CASSSPGQGAIGYSYNEQFF
TRBJ2-2 | - | - | TRBV7-9 | TGTGCCAGCAGCTTAACAGGAACGAACACCGGGGAGCTGTTTTTT | CASSLTGTNTGELFF
TRBJ2-1 | - | TRBD1 | TRBV7-9 | TGTGCCAGCAGCACCCTATACCGGGACAGAGTATACAATGAGCAGTTCTTC | CASSTLYRDRVYNEQFF
TRBJ1-3 | - | - | TRBV27 | TGTGCCAGCAGTTCGTCGGGCTCTGGAAACACCATATATTTT | CASSSSGSGNTIYF
TRBJ1-1 | - | - | TRBV18 | TGTGCCACCTCGTACTCGTCGGGGACATCGGGGACTGAAGCTTTCTTT | CATSYSSGTSGTEAFF
TRBJ2-1 | - | - | TRBV6-1 | TGTGCCAGCAGAAACCGGGGTGCGAAACACAATGAGCAGTTCTTC | CASRNRGAKHNEQFF
TRBJ2-7 | - | TRBD2 | TRBV6-5 | TGTGCCAGCAGCCCACTAGCGGGGAGCTCCTACGAGCAGTACTTC | CASSPLAGSSYEQYF
TRBJ1-2 | few | TRBD1 | TRBV28 | TGTGCCAGCAGATCAGGGGGTACAAACTATGGCTACACCTTT | CASRSGGTNYGYTF
TRBJ2-3 | - | TRBD1 | TRBV9 | TGTGCCAGCAGCCCCGGGGACAGGATCACAGATACGCAGTATTTT | CASSPGDRITDTQYF
TRBJ2-5 | - | TRBD2 | TRBV5-1 | TGCGCCAGCAGCTTGGGACTAGCGCAAGAGACCCAGTACTTC | CASSLGLAQETQYF
TRBJ1-1 | - | TRBD1 | TRBV7-2 | TGTGCCAGCAGCTCCTGGACAGGGGGAATTACTGAAGCTTTCTTT | CASSSWTGGITEAFF
TRBJ2-5 | - | TRBD1 | TRBV6-1 | TGTGCCAGCAGTGCCCCGACAGGGGCGGGGACCCAGTACTTC | CASSAPTGAGTQYF
TRBJ1-2 | - | - | TRBV5-1 | TGCGCCAGCAGACGTTCTGGGCACGAGAACTATGGCTACACCTTC | CASRRSGHENYGYTF
TRBJ2-7 | - | TRBD1 | TRBV28 | TGTGCCAGCAGTTCCCCCGGGACAGGCACCTACGAGCAGTACTTC | CASSSPGTGTYEQYF
TRBJ1-5 | few | - | TRBV28 | TGTGCCAGCAGTCTTTTAAATCAGCCCCAGCATTTT | CASSLLNQPQHF